These 17 T cell receptor beta chains came from one sample sequenced in a study of shared clonotypes between healthy human individuals. The method was immunoSEQ multiplex PCR; TCRdb's version includes in-frame clones alone and lacks a portion of them. In the table there are about 1.1 million clones, around 78% of which are singletons. Source material: memory CD4+ T cells from PBMCs. Stated subset: CD45RA-negative fraction. These receptors were taken from a man aged 18 to 35 in good health. Some clones in this sample may be carry-over from other donors' samples.

The count of this clone is one. This chain uses TRBV15 with TRBJ2-1; D gene ambiguous. Germline loops: CDR1 LNHNV, CDR2 YYDKDF (reference sequence). V was trimmed by 0 bases and J by 2 bases, leaving 11 bases between them. This CDR3 has 16 amino acids. The CDR3, as DNA: TGTGCCACCAGCAGAGATTTGGAGTTCACCTACAATGAGCAGTTCTTC. Protein product: CATSRDLEFTYNEQFF.

The rearrangement uses TRBV23-1 and TRBJ1-1; a weak D match, TRBD1 (5 bases). TRBV23-1 counts as an open reading frame of uncertain function. The CDR3 sequence is 14 residues long. Trimming removed 3 bases at V and 4 bases at J, with 12 bases between. CDR3 amino acids: CASSHLDRPTEAFF. In DNA, the CDR3 is TGCGCCAGCAGTCACCTAGACAGACCCACTGAAGCTTTCTTT.

The genes are TRBV5-1 and TRBJ2-4; D remains unclear. The V gene's germline CDR1 is SGHRS and CDR2 YFSETQ. The CDR3 contains 13 residues. V shed 0 bases and J shed 7 bases, with 8 bases lying between them. For the CDR3, the DNA is TGCGCCAGCAGCTTGGATCTTAGGAACATTCAGTACTTC. Protein product: CASSLDLRNIQYF.

This clone was picked up a small number of times. The chain joins TRBV10-3 to TRBJ1-3, with 7 bases aligning to TRBD1. After removal of 5 bases from V and 0 bases from J, the junction contained 13 bases not matched to a gene. This CDR3 region has 18 residues. CDR1 and CDR2 from the germline V gene are ENHRY and SYGVKD. The CDR3 nucleotides are TGTGCCATCAGTCAGTATGGGACAGCCCAGAGCTCTGGAAACACCATATATTTT. Its translation is CAISQYGTAQSSGNTIYF.

This rearrangement joins TRBV28 to TRBJ1-1; D gene uncertain. CDR1 and CDR2 (germline): MDHEN, SYDVKM. The CDR3 is 14 residues long. V shed 6 bases and J shed 3 bases, with 14 bases lying between them. CDR3 bases: TGTGCCAGCAGCCGCTACGACCGCGACACTGAAGCTTTCTTT. Its protein is CASSRYDRDTEAFF.

On this clone: Other DNA sequences of this sample code for an identical CDR3. This chain uses TRBV5-1 with TRBJ2-3; 7 bases are a match to TRBD1. This CDR3 spans 13 amino acids. V dropped 4 bases and J dropped 4; count of bases not matched to a gene: 3. From germline, CDR1 is SGHRS and CDR2 YFSETQ. DNA of the CDR3: TGCGCCAGCAGCGCACAGGGGTCAGATACGCAGTATTTT. Protein sequence: CASSAQGSDTQYF.

This chain connects TRBV4-3 to TRBJ1-4; the D gene is possibly TRBD1 (5 bases). Germline V lookup: CDR1 LGHNA, CDR2 YSLEER. V lost 0 bases and J 0 bases, leaving 14 bases between the germline ends. The CDR3 extends over 18 amino acids. CDR3: CASSQDIETGPTNEKLFF. As DNA, the CDR3 is TGCGCCAGCAGCCAAGATATAGAAACAGGACCAACTAATGAAAAACTGTTTTTT.

The chain recombines TRBV7-8 with TRBJ2-3; 7 bases fit TRBD1. The CDR3 contains 16 residues. Germline V gene data show CDR1 as SGHVS and CDR2 as FQNEAQ. V lost 6 bases, J lost 2 bases, and 11 bases stayed unmatched. The chain's CDR3 is CASSSESRGNTDTQYF. CDR3 nucleotide sequence: TGTGCCAGCAGTTCAGAGTCCAGGGGGAACACAGATACGCAGTATTTT.

The gene calls are TRBV29-1 and TRBJ1-1; D is possibly TRBD1 (5 bases). The CDR3 length is 12 residues. From germline, CDR1 is SQVTM and CDR2 ANQGSEA. CDR3 sequence (DNA): TGCAGAGTTCGGGGAAAGGGGACTGAAGCTTTCTTT. Translation gives CRVRGKGTEAFF.

In this sample, this clone turned up many times. The chain uses TRBV9 and TRBJ2-7, with 12 positions matching TRBD2. Germline V CDR1 and CDR2: SGDLS, YYNGEE. There are 14 residues in the CDR3. V lost 4 bases and J lost 7; bases outside the gene matches: 6. The CDR3 DNA is TGTGCCAGCAGCCAAGGACTAGCGGGAAAAGAGCAGTACTTC. Amino acid sequence: CASSQGLAGKEQYF.

The chain employs TRBV18 and TRBJ2-6; D gene unclear. Trimming left V 1 base short and J 0 bases short, with 13 bases between. The CDR3 is 18 amino acids. Germline V gene sequence: CDR1 KGHSH, CDR2 LQKENI. The CDR3 sequence: CASSPLLSRRSGANVLTF. As DNA, the CDR3 is TGTGCCAGCTCACCACTTTTGTCCAGGCGCTCTGGGGCCAACGTCCTGACTTTC.

The chain has TRBV6-1 and TRBJ1-3, with D unclear. Between the trimmed V and J ends, which lost 6 bases and 3 bases, there was a span of 12 bases. CDR1 is MNHNS and CDR2 is SASEGT in the germline V gene. The CDR3 has 14 residues. As DNA, the CDR3 is TGTGCCAGCAGCGATGGGTCCCGTGGAAACACCATATATTTT. Translation: CASSDGSRGNTIYF.

This clone has more than one count but fewer than ten. The genes are TRBV7-9 and TRBJ1-4, with D unresolved. This CDR3 region has 12 residues. Germline-derived CDR1 and CDR2 are SEHNR and FQNEAQ (reference sequence). V was shortened by 4 bases and J by 7 bases, with 7 bases between the two germline ends. The CDR3 is CASSSHGEKLFF. CDR3 coding DNA: TGTGCCAGCAGCTCCCACGGTGAAAAACTGTTTTTT.

The CDR3 DNA reads TGTGCCAGCAGTACTGGTTCGGTGCAGTACTTC. Translation: CASSTGSVQYF. This rearrangement joins TRBV6-6 to TRBJ2-7; D remains unclear. Deletions cut 5 bases from V and 9 bases from J, with 11 bases between. The CDR3 length is 11 residues. From germline, CDR1 is MNHNY and CDR2 SVGAGI (reference sequence).

The V call is TRBV10-3, the J call TRBJ2-1, with 9 bases identical to TRBD2. The length of the CDR3 is 16 residues. The germline V gene encodes CDR1 ENHRY and CDR2 SYGVKD. Losses at the gene ends were 4 bases for V and 7 bases for J; bases not matched to a gene: 11. CDR3 coding DNA: TGTGCCATCAGTGCATCGCTAGCGGGACTTGAAAATGAGCAGTTCTTC. Translating it yields CAISASLAGLENEQFF.

V is TRBV5-1 and J is TRBJ2-5, with 7 bases fitting TRBD2. The V gene end was trimmed by 1 base and the J gene end by 2 bases; junction bases not matched to a gene: 5. CDR1 and CDR2 from the germline V gene are SGHRS and YFSETQ. CDR3 size: 15 residues. The CDR3 DNA reads as TGCGCCAGCAGCTTGTTTTTGGGACTACAAGAGACCCAGTACTTC. Its protein product is CASSLFLGLQETQYF. The full variable domain, its missing parts supplied by reference TRBV5-1 and TRBJ2-5, is KAGVTQTPRYLIKTRGQQVTLSCSPISGHRSVSWYQQTPGQGLQFLFEYFSETQRNKGNFPGRFSGRQFSNSRSEMNVSTLELGDSALYLCASSLFLGLQETQYFGPGTRLLVL.

This sequence joins TRBV7-2 and TRBJ2-1; 9 bases are a match to TRBD1. The CDR3 has 13 residues. Germline V gene lookup returns CDR1 SGHTA and CDR2 FQGNSA. After removal of 4 bases from V and 10 bases from J, the junction contained 5 bases not matched to a gene. CDR3 coding DNA: TGTGCCAGCAGCTCTAACAGGGGGCAAGAGCAGTTCTTC. Residues: CASSSNRGQEQFF.